One sample yielded the 32 T cell receptor beta chains listed below, sequenced in a study of T cell responses to AZD1222 COVID-19 vaccine. Assay used: immunoSEQ multiplex PCR; TCRdb lists only in-frame clones, some missing. The sample consists of over 150,000 clones, 92% of them appearing once. The sequences come from peripheral blood, collected on day 0 of MenACWY control vaccination. The receptors come from an adult in good health.

The chain recombines TRBV27 with TRBJ1-2, with D uncertain. This CDR3 contains 15 residues. Germline CDR1 reads MNHEY; CDR2 reads SMNVEV (reference sequence). The V and J ends lost 4 bases and 4 bases respectively, with 16 bases between them. In DNA, the CDR3 is TGTGCCAGCAGTTCGACTCTTTTAACATCCTATGGCTACACCTTC. Protein product: CASSSTLLTSYGYTF.

The chain is built from TRBV18 and TRBJ2-7, with 7 bases lining up with TRBD1. V shed 3 bases and J 5 bases; nucleotides not matched to a gene: 7. CDR1 is KGHSH and CDR2 is LQKENI in the germline V gene. The CDR3 covers 14 residues. For the CDR3, the DNA is TGTGCCAGCTCACCTGGGACAGCGGCAAACGAGCAGTACTTC. Translation: CASSPGTAANEQYF.

The chain recombines TRBV3-1 (or the pseudogene TRBV3-2) with TRBJ2-1; 8 bases are a match to TRBD2. The CDR3 spans 16 residues. Germline V gives CDR1 LGHDT, CDR2 YNNKEL (reference sequence). Trimming at V came to 0 bases and at J to 4 bases, leaving 5 bases not matched to a gene. Here the CDR3 DNA reads TGTGCCAGCAGCCAAGATGGTACGGGAGGGTACAATGAGCAGTTCTTC. Translation gives CASSQDGTGGYNEQFF.

The V call is TRBV30, the J call TRBJ1-3, with 9 nucleotides matching TRBD1. Per the germline V gene, CDR1 is GTSNPN and CDR2 is SVGIG (reference sequence). J lost 7 bases, V lost 0 bases, and 7 bases had no gene match. The CDR3 length is 15 residues. The CDR3 region is CAWSVLDRGLNTIYF. CDR3 coding DNA: TGTGCCTGGAGTGTACTGGACAGGGGCCTCAACACCATATATTTT.

V gene TRBV7-9 combines with J gene TRBJ2-1; 12 nucleotides line up with TRBD2. The CDR3 extends over 19 amino acids. In germline, CDR1 is SEHNR, CDR2 FQNEAQ (reference sequence). The J segment lost 0 bases and the V segment lost 6 bases, leaving 12 bases of the junction unmatched. The CDR3 DNA reads as TGTGCCAGCAGACCAGGCGGGACTAGCGGGCCCATCTCCTACAATGAGCAGTTCTTC. This codes for CASRPGGTSGPISYNEQFF.

This sequence joins TRBV5-1 and TRBJ2-7; 9 positions match TRBD1. The CDR3 covers 15 residues. Germline V gene data show CDR1 as SGHRS and CDR2 as YFSETQ. V was clipped by 6 bases and J by 5 bases; unmatched bases: 12. CDR3: CASTLEGTGFNEQYF. CDR3 nucleotides: TGCGCCAGCACCCTCGAGGGGACAGGGTTCAACGAGCAGTACTTC. The variable domain in full, with the rest retrieved from reference TRBV5-1 and TRBJ2-7, is KAGVTQTPRYLIKTRGQQVTLSCSPISGHRSVSWYQQTPGQGLQFLFEYFSETQRNKGNFPGRFSGRQFSNSRSEMNVSTLELGDSALYLCASTLEGTGFNEQYFGPGTRLTVT.

The chain has TRBV5-6 and TRBJ2-7; 9 bases line up with TRBD1. This CDR3 is built from 17 residues. CDR1 is SGHDT, CDR2 YYEEEE, per germline. V trimming: 0 bases; J trimming: 1 base; junction bases outside the gene matches: 8. The CDR3 spells CASSLGRGQGPSYEQYF. As DNA, the CDR3 is TGTGCCAGCAGCTTGGGAAGAGGACAGGGGCCGTCCTACGAGCAGTACTTC.

The rearrangement uses TRBV27 and TRBJ2-7; D gene unclear. Trimming left V 0 bases short and J 2 bases short, with 11 bases between. Germline-derived CDR1 and CDR2 are MNHEY and SMNVEV (reference sequence). The CDR3 sequence is 15 residues long. CDR3 DNA sequence: TGTGCCAGCAGTTTATCTCTGGGTCGAACCTACGAGCAGTACTTC. This codes for CASSLSLGRTYEQYF.

DNA for the CDR3: TGTGCCAGCAGCTTAGGAGTAGGAATGAACTATGGCTACACCTTC. This translates into CASSLGVGMNYGYTF. The chain has TRBV7-9 and TRBJ1-2; D not resolved. The germline V gene has CDR1 SEHNR and CDR2 FQNEAQ (reference sequence). The CDR3 is 15 amino acids. V lost 1 base and J 2 bases, leaving 11 bases between the germline ends.

The chain links TRBV6-2 or TRBV6-3 to TRBJ1-1; D is undetermined. V dropped 3 bases and J dropped 3 bases, with 8 bases sitting between them. The germline V gene encodes CDR1 MNHEY and CDR2 SVGEGT. The length of the CDR3 is 13 residues. CDR3 DNA sequence: TGTGCCAGCAGTTATGCGCGGGACACTGAAGCTTTCTTT. This encodes CASSYARDTEAFF.

The rearrangement joins TRBV7-2 to TRBJ2-3; D ambiguous. Trimming took off 4 bases at V and 0 bases at J, with 11 bases between the two ends. The CDR3 sequence is 15 residues long. Germline V gives CDR1 SGHTA, CDR2 FQGNSA. CDR3 nucleotides: TGTGCCAGCAGCTACGGCGGCCCTAGCACAGATACGCAGTATTTT. Its translation is CASSYGGPSTDTQYF.

This chain joins TRBV5-4 and TRBJ2-1; no firm D call. The V end was cut by 4 bases, the J end by 10 bases, with 15 bases between. CDR1 is SGHNT, CDR2 YYREEE, per germline (reference sequence). This CDR3 contains 13 residues. CDR3 protein: CASSQDGVGEQFF. For the CDR3, the DNA is TGTGCCAGCAGCCAGGACGGCGTCGGGGAGCAGTTCTTC.

The gene calls are TRBV10-3 and TRBJ2-1; 7 positions agree with TRBD2. From germline, CDR1 is ENHRY and CDR2 SYGVKD. CDR3 length: 15 amino acids. The J segment lost 10 bases and the V segment lost 2 bases, leaving 11 bases of the junction unmatched. CDR3 residues: CAISEGSGRPGEQFF. CDR3 coding DNA: TGTGCCATCAGTGAGGGTAGCGGGCGGCCCGGGGAGCAGTTCTTC.

The gene calls are TRBV28 and TRBJ1-1; no reliable D call. CDR1 MDHEN and CDR2 SYDVKM come from the germline V gene. The germline V and J ends were trimmed by 2 bases and 4 bases, with 2 bases remaining between them. This CDR3 has 11 residues. The CDR3 spells CASSLSTEAFF. The CDR3 bases are TGTGCCAGCAGTTTAAGCACTGAAGCTTTCTTT.

This rearrangement joins TRBV28 to TRBJ1-1; weak D call: TRBD1 (5 bases). Trimming removed 5 bases at V and 8 bases at J, with 12 bases between. CDR1 and CDR2 (germline): MDHEN, SYDVKM. The CDR3 is 12 residues long. CDR3 residues: CASSLGGGEAFF. CDR3 in DNA: TGTGCCAGCAGTCTCGGGGGAGGCGAAGCTTTCTTT. The whole variable domain, remainder taken from reference TRBV28 and TRBJ1-1, is DVKVTQSSRYLVKRTGEKVFLECVQDMDHENMFWYRQDPGLGLRLIYFSYDVKMKEKGDIPEGYSVSREKKERFSLILESASTNQTSMYLCASSLGGGEAFFGQGTRLTVV.

V and J are TRBV30 and TRBJ1-4, with D perhaps TRBD1 (5 bases). Trimming removed 7 bases from V and 0 bases from J, with 18 bases in between. The CDR3 sequence is 16 residues long. Looked up from germline, CDR1 is GTSNPN and CDR2 is SVGIG (reference sequence). DNA of the CDR3: TGTGCCTCCGCGGGGGGAAGTTCCTCAACTAATGAAAAACTGTTTTTT. Protein: CASAGGSSSTNEKLFF. Together with reference TRBV30 and TRBJ1-4, the CDR3 gives the full variable domain: SQTIHQWPATLVQPVGSPLSLECTVEGTSNPNLYWYRQAAGRGLQLLFYSVGIGQISSEVPQNLSASRPQDRQFILSSKKLLLSDSGFYLCASAGGSSSTNEKLFFGSGTQLSVL.

V usage is TRBV19 and J usage is TRBJ1-2; the D is unclear. The CDR3 contains 12 residues. V gave up 5 bases and J gave up 5 bases, with 9 bases separating them. Germline-derived CDR1 and CDR2 are LNHDA and SQIVND (reference sequence). CDR3 region: CASSPHPYGYTF. The CDR3, as DNA: TGTGCCAGTAGTCCACATCCATATGGCTACACCTTC.

This rearrangement joins TRBV6-1 to TRBJ1-5; D might be TRBD1 (5 bases). CDR1 and CDR2 from the germline V gene are MNHNS and SASEGT. Trimming pared 2 bases from V and 6 bases from J, leaving 11 bases between. The CDR3 spans 14 residues. The CDR3 nucleotides are TGTGCCAGCAGTGAATTAGGGAGGGGTCAGCCCCAGCATTTT. It translates to CASSELGRGQPQHF.

The chain carries TRBV27 and TRBJ1-5, with D uncertain. This CDR3 comprises 11 residues. The ends were cut back, 8 bases at V and 10 bases at J, with 12 bases in the middle. The germline V gene encodes CDR1 MNHEY and CDR2 SMNVEV (reference sequence). The CDR3 DNA reads TGTGCCAGCGGGATCCTTAGCCCCCAGCATTTT. Translation gives CASGILSPQHF.

The rearrangement uses TRBV7-2 and TRBJ2-3, with 7 bases fitting TRBD2. V lost 0 bases to trimming and J lost 7 bases; unmatched junction nucleotides: 13. The CDR3 is 17 residues long. Germline V gene lookup returns CDR1 SGHTA and CDR2 FQGNSA. This chain's CDR3 is CASSLAVGGSSPNTQYF. In nucleotides, the CDR3 is TGTGCCAGCAGCTTAGCGGTAGGCGGGAGTTCGCCGAATACGCAGTATTTT. Full variable domain (remainder filled in from reference TRBV7-2 and TRBJ2-3): GAGVSQSPSNKVTEKGKDVELRCDPISGHTALYWYRQSLGQGLEFLIYFQGNSAPDKSGLPSDRFSAERTGGSVSTLTIQRTQQEDSAVYLCASSLAVGGSSPNTQYFGPGTRLTVL.

The rearrangement uses TRBV11-3 and TRBJ1-2, with D perhaps matching TRBD1 (6 bases). V lost 5 bases to trimming and J lost 3 bases, with 16 bases between them. Germline V lookup: CDR1 SGHNT, CDR2 YENEEA. The length of the CDR3 is 15 residues. The CDR3 loop reads CASSPPGEGDYGYTF. The CDR3 nucleotides read TGTGCCAGCAGCCCCCCAGGGGAGGGGGACTATGGCTACACCTTC.

The rearrangement joins TRBV7-6 to TRBJ1-1; D is unclear. The CDR3 is 15 residues long. Trimming took 2 bases from V and 3 from J, leaving 13 bases between them. Germline V gives CDR1 SGHVS, CDR2 FNYEAQ. The CDR3 nucleotides read TGTGCCAGCAGCTTACAGGCGACGGCGTACACTGAAGCTTTCTTT. This sequence encodes CASSLQATAYTEAFF.

The chain combines TRBV2 with TRBJ1-4; D ambiguous. Germline V gene data show CDR1 as SNHLY and CDR2 as FYNNEI. V was trimmed by 3 bases and J by 8 bases, leaving 13 bases between them. The CDR3 runs 14 residues. CDR3 residues: CASSDRAMGEKLFF. CDR3 bases: TGTGCCAGCAGTGACCGGGCCATGGGAGAAAAACTGTTTTTT.

V gene TRBV19 combines with J gene TRBJ1-5, with D tentatively TRBD1 (6 bases). The V and J ends lost 1 base and 6 bases respectively, with 16 bases between them. CDR1 and CDR2 from the germline V gene are LNHDA and SQIVND (reference sequence). This CDR3 spans 16 amino acids. DNA of the CDR3: TGTGCCAGTAGTATAGGTGCCAGGGGCGCAGGTCAGCCCCAGCATTTT. The encoded protein is CASSIGARGAGQPQHF.

V and J are TRBV9 and TRBJ2-1; tentative D call: TRBD2 (6 bases). V dropped 4 bases and J dropped 7 bases, with 15 bases sitting between them. The germline CDR1 and CDR2 sequences are SGDLS and YYNGEE. The length of the CDR3 is 14 residues. CDR3 amino acids: CASSFTGEGNEQFF. DNA of the CDR3: TGTGCCAGCAGCTTTACGGGAGAAGGGAATGAGCAGTTCTTC.

The sample holds one count of this clone. The rearrangement joins TRBV4-2 to TRBJ2-7; 11 bases fit TRBD2. Germline CDR1 and CDR2: LGHNA and YNFKEQ. The ends lost 4 bases at V and 4 bases at J; junction bases unmatched: 15. CDR3 size: 18 residues. The CDR3 bases are TGTGCCAGCAGCCTAACCTCCGGTGGGACTAGCGGAACTTACGAGCAGTACTTC. The encoded protein is CASSLTSGGTSGTYEQYF.

The chain joins TRBV21-1 to TRBJ1-5; TRBD1, the table's D call, lacks a check against the DNA. TRBV21-1 is annotated as a pseudogene. The CDR3 consists of 19 residues. CDR3 nucleotide sequence: TGTGCCAGCAGCAAAGCGCCAGGGACAGAGGCCAATCCCAATCAGCCCCAGCATTTT. Translation gives CASSKAPGTEANPNQPQHF.

CDR3 amino acids: CASRREVGLIDVTQYF. In nucleotides, the CDR3 is TGTGCCAGCAGGCGAGAGGTGGGACTAATAGATGTTACGCAGTATTTT. This sequence joins TRBV11-3 and TRBJ2-3, with 7 bases fitting TRBD2. CDR1 is SGHNT, CDR2 YENEEA, per germline. The CDR3 consists of 16 residues. Trimming took 6 bases from V and 8 from J; bases not matched to a gene: 17.

V and J are TRBV29-1 and TRBJ2-7; 7 bases match TRBD2. V lost 2 bases and J lost 0; bases outside the gene matches: 4. The CDR3 is made up of 14 amino acids. Germline CDR1 reads SQVTM; CDR2 reads ANQGSEA. CDR3 DNA sequence: TGCAGCGTTGAACTAAGCGGGATCTCCTACGAGCAGTACTTC. Amino acids: CSVELSGISYEQYF.

As regards this clone: Other nucleotide sequences from this sample produce the same CDR3. This chain joins TRBV27 and TRBJ2-2; D unclear. With 2 bases removed from V and 2 bases from J, the gap between germline ends came to 6 bases. This CDR3 is built from 14 residues. Germline V lookup: CDR1 MNHEY, CDR2 SMNVEV (reference sequence). The CDR3 DNA sequence: TGTGCCAGCAGTTTAAACCGAAACACCGGGGAGCTGTTTTTT. Residues: CASSLNRNTGELFF.

This clone was counted a single time. This chain joins TRBV9 and TRBJ2-3, with D perhaps given as TRBD1 or TRBD2 (5 bases each). The CDR3 is 15 residues long. Trimming shortened V by 0 bases and J by 2 bases, and 10 bases separated the two germline ends. Germline values: CDR1 SGDLS, CDR2 YYNGEE. This CDR3 reads CASSVGGRITDTQYF. In DNA, the CDR3 is TGTGCCAGCAGCGTAGGGGGACGGATCACAGATACGCAGTATTTT.

The rearrangement links TRBV28 to TRBJ2-1; TRBD1 agrees at 11 bases. The length of the CDR3 is 14 residues. The V and J ends lost 7 bases and 7 bases, in that order; junction bases with no gene match: 6. Germline V gene data show CDR1 as MDHEN and CDR2 as SYDVKM. CDR3 nucleotide sequence: TGTGCCAGCAAGAGGGACAGGGGGAGGAATGAGCAGTTCTTC. This codes for CASKRDRGRNEQFF. The full variable domain, in which reference TRBV28 and TRBJ2-1 provide the parts outside the CDR3, is DVKVTQSSRYLVKRTGEKVFLECVQDMDHENMFWYRQDPGLGLRLIYFSYDVKMKEKGDIPEGYSVSREKKERFSLILESASTNQTSMYLCASKRDRGRNEQFFGPGTRLTVL.